The 5 T cell receptor beta chains presented below share a single source sample, sequenced in a study of patients and donors after allogeneic stem cell transplantation. TCRdb fed the RT-PCR reads into MiXCR, producing one record per CDR3 protein. The repertoire has approximately 160,000 distinct CDR3 sequences, roughly 30% of them found once; the top ten carry roughly 3.2%. Specimen: blood, either unsorted or a sorted T cell fraction (not recorded which). The source is a human donor who was either an allogeneic HSCT recipient or a stem cell or donor lymphocyte infusion donor (not recorded which). It is not recorded whose cells these are; they may come from a transplant donor.

This clonotype was found a few times. V usage is TRBV10-3 and J usage is TRBJ2-7; 10 bases fit TRBD1. Germline V CDR1 and CDR2: ENHRY, SYGVKD. CDR3 length: 15 residues. V shed 6 bases and J 0 bases; nucleotides not matched to a gene: 5. CDR3 residues: CAIRETGGFSYEQYF. CDR3 DNA sequence: TGTGCCATCAGGGAGACAGGGGGCTTCTCCTACGAGCAGTACTTC.

This rearrangement joins TRBV14 to TRBJ1-4; 8 bases line up with TRBD1. Germline lookup yields CDR1 SGHDN and CDR2 FVKESK. Trimming removed 1 base from V and 5 bases from J; junction bases left unmatched: 6. The CDR3 is 16 residues long. The CDR3, as DNA: TGTGCCAGCAGCCAAGTGTCGGGACAGGAGAATGAAAAACTGTTTTTT. Amino acids: CASSQVSGQENEKLFF.

V usage is TRBV12-5 and J usage is TRBJ2-7; D uncertain. The CDR3 has 15 amino acids. The V gene's germline CDR1 is LGHNT and CDR2 FRNRAP. Between the trimmed V and J ends, which lost 7 bases and 4 bases, there was a span of 20 bases. CDR3 sequence reads: CASAPSQEFPYEQYF. CDR3 coding DNA: TGTGCTAGTGCCCCTTCGCAGGAATTCCCTTACGAGCAGTACTTC.

The V and J genes are TRBV6-2 or TRBV6-3 and TRBJ2-5, with 11 bases aligning to TRBD2. With 4 bases clipped from V and 2 bases from J, the junction kept 12 bases outside the gene matches. Germline CDR1 MNHEY, CDR2 SVGEGT. CDR3 length equals 18 residues. The CDR3 is CASSFSGRASWNQETQYF. The CDR3 DNA reads as TGTGCCAGCAGTTTTAGCGGGAGGGCATCATGGAATCAAGAGACCCAGTACTTC.

J is TRBJ1-5 and V is TRBV18; maybe TRBD1 (6 bases). The CDR3 has 15 residues. Germline values: CDR1 KGHSH, CDR2 LQKENI. V lost 5 bases, J lost 2 bases, and 13 bases lay in between. The CDR3 is CASSGLQGGNQPQHF. CDR3 DNA: TGTGCCAGCTCAGGATTACAGGGCGGCAATCAGCCCCAGCATTTT.